This T cell receptor beta chain was sequenced for a study of blood T cell repertoires in COVID-19. Study background: COVID-19 samples, acute and convalescent, were from the United States, Italy and Spain. PBMCs, B-cell-depleted T cells, or T cells were the source of the cDNA or gDNA that made up the material.

Per the authors' pipeline: The authors estimated nucleated cell counts from reference gene primer amplification. Method: immunoSEQ multiplex PCR; TCRdb's copy keeps in-frame clones and lacks some. V and J calls and clone size are given by that table; D and trimming were obtained from the DNA. The table shows around 66,000 clones, with more than 70% occurring only once. The clonotype comes from a man between 60 and 75 years old with acute or convalescent COVID-19. Material for sequencing was peripheral blood.

The CDR3 loop reads CASSLLAANTEAFF. The CDR3 DNA reads as TGTGCCAGCAGCTTATTGGCGGCGAACACTGAAGCTTTCTTT. V usage is TRBV7-2 and J usage is TRBJ1-1; D unresolved. Trimming pared 2 bases from V and 1 base from J, leaving 8 bases between. CDR3 length: 14 amino acids. Germline V gene data show CDR1 as SGHTA and CDR2 as FQGNSA. Full variable domain (missing parts from reference TRBV7-2 and TRBJ1-1): GAGVSQSPSNKVTEKGKDVELRCDPISGHTALYWYRQSLGQGLEFLIYFQGNSAPDKSGLPSDRFSAERTGGSVSTLTIQRTQQEDSAVYLCASSLLAANTEAFFGQGTRLTVV.